This is a list of T cell receptor beta chains from one sample in a study of blood T cell repertoires in COVID-19. Method: immunoSEQ multiplex PCR; TCRdb's copy keeps in-frame clones and lacks some. The profile shows 150,000 to 160,000 clones, 75% to 90% of them singletons. The sequenced sample consisted of peripheral blood. These TCRs come from a woman aged 35 to 49 with acute or convalescent COVID-19. Both conserved end residues are part of each CDR3. A D gene is named only where the DNA matches it firmly. Some rows mark clone size as missing; the rest say once, few, many or name a class of expanded clone.

CDR3 protein: CASSDRVRSPLHF
CDR3 DNA: TGTGCCAGTAGTGACAGGGTGAGGTCACCCCTCCACTTT
V gene: TRBV6-1
J gene: TRBJ1-6
clone size: .
D gene: TRBD1

CDR3 protein: CASSQGLAGGEQYF
CDR3 DNA: TGTGCCAGCAGTCAGGGACTAGCGGGGGGCGAACAGTACTTC
V gene: TRBV6-5
J gene: TRBJ2-4
clone size: .
D gene: TRBD2

CDR3 protein: CSAKEFNEQFF
CDR3 DNA: TGCAGTGCGAAAGAGTTCAATGAGCAGTTCTTC
V gene: TRBV20-1
J gene: TRBJ2-1
clone size: .
D gene: .

CDR3 protein: CAISERGGPNNEQFF
CDR3 DNA: TGTGCCATCAGTGAGAGGGGAGGTCCGAACAATGAGCAGTTCTTC
V gene: TRBV10-3
J gene: TRBJ2-1
clone size: .
D gene: .

CDR3 protein: CASSITGGVDYGYTF
CDR3 DNA: TGTGCCAGCAGCATAACAGGGGGCGTAGACTATGGCTACACCTTC
V gene: TRBV7-2
J gene: TRBJ1-2
clone size: .
D gene: TRBD1

CDR3 protein: CASRSPRGQGDDSPLHF
CDR3 DNA: TGTGCCAGCAGAAGCCCCAGGGGGCAGGGCGACGATTCACCCCTCCACTTT
V gene: TRBV11-2
J gene: TRBJ1-6
clone size: few
D gene: TRBD1

CDR3 protein: CASGPPGSYEQYF
CDR3 DNA: TGTGCTAGTGGCCCTCCAGGCTCCTACGAGCAGTACTTC
V gene: TRBV12-5
J gene: TRBJ2-7
clone size: .
D gene: .

CDR3 protein: CASSFGTSTDTQYF
CDR3 DNA: TGTGCCAGCAGCTTCGGGACTTCCACAGATACGCAGTATTTT
V gene: TRBV7-9
J gene: TRBJ2-3
clone size: .
D gene: .

CDR3 protein: CASSFSEVGVVDEQFF
CDR3 DNA: TGTGCCAGCAGCTTCAGCGAGGTCGGGGTTGTAGATGAGCAGTTCTTC
V gene: TRBV9
J gene: TRBJ2-1
clone size: .
D gene: .

CDR3 protein: CASSPSHRGYEQYF
CDR3 DNA: TGTGCCAGCAGTCCTTCTCACAGGGGTTACGAGCAGTACTTC
V gene: TRBV3-1/TRBV3-2
J gene: TRBJ2-7
clone size: .
D gene: TRBD1

CDR3 protein: CASSQDWPTGTQETQYF
CDR3 DNA: TGTGCCAGCAGCCAAGACTGGCCGACAGGGACCCAAGAGACCCAGTACTTC
V gene: TRBV4-2
J gene: TRBJ2-5
clone size: .
D gene: TRBD1

CDR3 protein: CSASLLARGGYYEQYF
CDR3 DNA: TGCAGTGCTAGTTTACTTGCGAGGGGAGGCTACTACGAGCAGTACTTC
V gene: TRBV20-1
J gene: TRBJ2-7
clone size: .
D gene: .

CDR3 protein: CAISEGGRTSTDTQYF
CDR3 DNA: TGTGCCATCAGTGAAGGCGGCAGAACTAGCACAGATACGCAGTATTTT
V gene: TRBV10-3
J gene: TRBJ2-3
clone size: few
D gene: .

CDR3 protein: CASSVGERQPQHF
CDR3 DNA: TGTGCCAGCAGTGTCGGGGAGCGTCAGCCCCAGCATTTT
V gene: TRBV2
J gene: TRBJ1-5
clone size: .
D gene: .

CDR3 protein: CASSPNELRAFHSGNTIYF
CDR3 DNA: TGTGCCAGCAGCCCAAACGAATTGAGGGCATTCCACTCTGGAAACACCATATATTTT
V gene: TRBV7-3
J gene: TRBJ1-3
clone size: .
D gene: .

CDR3 protein: CASSPMVTSGAKNEQFF
CDR3 DNA: TGTGCCAGCTCACCAATGGTAACTAGCGGGGCTAAGAATGAGCAGTTCTTC
V gene: TRBV18
J gene: TRBJ2-1
clone size: .
D gene: TRBD2

CDR3 protein: CASSRGEVLNQPQHF
CDR3 DNA: TGTGCCAGCAGCCGGGGGGAGGTTTTGAATCAGCCCCAGCATTTT
V gene: TRBV7-8
J gene: TRBJ1-5
clone size: .
D gene: .

CDR3 protein: CASSIGTEETQYF
CDR3 DNA: TGTGCCAGCAGCATAGGGACAGAAGAGACCCAGTACTTC
V gene: TRBV7-2
J gene: TRBJ2-5
clone size: .
D gene: TRBD1

CDR3 protein: CATSRDSFGRGGTDTQYF
CDR3 DNA: TGTGCCACCAGCAGAGATTCTTTCGGCAGGGGGGGCACAGATACGCAGTATTTT
V gene: TRBV15
J gene: TRBJ2-3
clone size: once
D gene: .

CDR3 protein: CASSPFARETQYF
CDR3 DNA: TGTGCCAGCTCTCCCTTTGCTCGGGAGACCCAGTACTTC
V gene: TRBV18
J gene: TRBJ2-5
clone size: .
D gene: .

CDR3 protein: CASSQEGTSGSLREQFF
CDR3 DNA: TGCGCCAGCAGCCAAGAGGGGACTAGCGGGAGTCTAAGGGAGCAGTTCTTC
V gene: TRBV4-1
J gene: TRBJ2-1
clone size: .
D gene: TRBD2

CDR3 protein: CASSPWTASTDTQYF
CDR3 DNA: TGTGCCAGCAGCCCCTGGACAGCTAGCACAGATACGCAGTATTTT
V gene: TRBV7-9
J gene: TRBJ2-3
clone size: .
D gene: .

CDR3 protein: CASSFLQGAWSNQPQHF
CDR3 DNA: TGTGCCAGCAGCTTCTTACAGGGGGCATGGAGCAATCAGCCCCAGCATTTT
V gene: TRBV7-3
J gene: TRBJ1-5
clone size: .
D gene: TRBD1

CDR3 protein: CASSLEFEWGQASTDTQYF
CDR3 DNA: TGTGCCAGCAGCTTAGAGTTCGAGTGGGGGCAAGCTAGCACAGATACGCAGTATTTT
V gene: TRBV7-2
J gene: TRBJ2-3
clone size: .
D gene: .

CDR3 protein: CASSLGRGFSDTEAFF
CDR3 DNA: TGTGCCAGCAGTTTAGGCAGGGGCTTTTCGGACACTGAAGCTTTCTTT
V gene: TRBV28
J gene: TRBJ1-1
clone size: .
D gene: .

CDR3 protein: CASSQDFSQQPQHF
CDR3 DNA: TGTGCCAGCAGCCAAGACTTCAGTCAACAGCCCCAGCATTTT
V gene: TRBV3-1/TRBV3-2
J gene: TRBJ1-5
clone size: .
D gene: .

CDR3 protein: CASSLVDRDNSPLHF
CDR3 DNA: TGTGCCAGCAGCTTGGTTGACAGGGATAATTCACCCCTCCACTTT
V gene: TRBV5-6
J gene: TRBJ1-6
clone size: .
D gene: TRBD1

CDR3 protein: CASSLNSEAFF
CDR3 DNA: TGTGCCAGCAGCTTAAACTCTGAAGCTTTCTTT
V gene: TRBV5-6
J gene: TRBJ1-1
clone size: .
D gene: .

CDR3 protein: CAWSQAGGITDTQYF
CDR3 DNA: TGTGCCTGGAGTCAAGCGGGGGGTATCACAGATACGCAGTATTTT
V gene: TRBV30
J gene: TRBJ2-3
clone size: .
D gene: TRBD2

CDR3 protein: CASSLEVSVAFF
CDR3 DNA: TGTGCCAGCAGCTTAGAAGTCTCGGTGGCTTTCTTT
V gene: TRBV11-2
J gene: TRBJ1-1
clone size: .
D gene: .

CDR3 protein: CASSPRGHSNQPQHF
CDR3 DNA: TGTGCCAGCAGCCCTCGGGGTCATAGCAATCAGCCCCAGCATTTT
V gene: TRBV3-1/TRBV3-2
J gene: TRBJ1-5
clone size: few
D gene: .

CDR3 protein: CATSRDRGSHEQYF
CDR3 DNA: TGTGCCACCAGCAGAGATCGTGGGAGTCACGAGCAGTACTTC
V gene: TRBV15
J gene: TRBJ2-7
clone size: .
D gene: .

CDR3 protein: CASRPGHPRLANYNEQFF
CDR3 DNA: TGTGCCAGCAGACCGGGACACCCGAGGCTAGCCAATTACAATGAGCAGTTCTTC
V gene: TRBV27
J gene: TRBJ2-1
clone size: .
D gene: .

CDR3 protein: CASSPDLPRGWEVRTEAFF
CDR3 DNA: TGTGCCAGCAGCCCAGACCTACCAAGGGGATGGGAGGTGCGAACTGAAGCTTTCTTT
V gene: TRBV7-9
J gene: TRBJ1-1
clone size: .
D gene: .

CDR3 protein: CASRSGQGLGFEQYF
CDR3 DNA: TGTGCCAGTAGATCCGGACAGGGCCTAGGGTTCGAGCAGTACTTC
V gene: TRBV19
J gene: TRBJ2-7
clone size: .
D gene: TRBD1

CDR3 protein: CASKRDRGRSPLHF
CDR3 DNA: TGTGCCAGCAAACGGGACAGGGGTCGGTCACCCCTCCACTTT
V gene: TRBV6-5
J gene: TRBJ1-6
clone size: .
D gene: TRBD1

CDR3 protein: CASSPKTETSTYSSYNEQFF
CDR3 DNA: TGTGCCAGCTCACCTAAGACGGAGACGTCAACCTATAGCTCCTACAATGAGCAGTTCTTC
V gene: TRBV18
J gene: TRBJ2-1
clone size: .
D gene: .

CDR3 protein: CASSSTSGGLSSYEQYF
CDR3 DNA: TGTGCCAGCAGTTCGACTAGCGGGGGGCTCTCTTCCTACGAGCAGTACTTC
V gene: TRBV28
J gene: TRBJ2-7
clone size: once
D gene: TRBD2

CDR3 protein: CASSTGPGNTIYF
CDR3 DNA: TGTGCCAGTAGTACAGGGCCTGGAAACACCATATATTTT
V gene: TRBV19
J gene: TRBJ1-3
clone size: .
D gene: .

CDR3 protein: CAYQSSGANVLTF
CDR3 DNA: TGTGCCTACCAGTCCTCTGGGGCCAACGTCCTGACTTTC
V gene: TRBV30
J gene: TRBJ2-6
clone size: .
D gene: .

CDR3 protein: CSVELHDRENGYTF
CDR3 DNA: TGCAGCGTTGAACTCCACGACAGGGAAAATGGCTACACCTTC
V gene: TRBV29-1
J gene: TRBJ1-2
clone size: once
D gene: TRBD1

CDR3 protein: CASSSNRDSFSYEQYF
CDR3 DNA: TGTGCCAGCAGCTCAAATAGGGACAGTTTCTCCTACGAGCAGTACTTC
V gene: TRBV9
J gene: TRBJ2-7
clone size: .
D gene: TRBD1

CDR3 protein: CASSADRDFAYEQYF
CDR3 DNA: TGTGCCAGCAGCGCGGACCGGGACTTCGCCTACGAGCAGTACTTC
V gene: TRBV9
J gene: TRBJ2-7
clone size: .
D gene: .

CDR3 protein: CASSKTSGNPDTQYF
CDR3 DNA: TGTGCCAGCAGCAAGACTAGCGGGAATCCAGATACGCAGTATTTT
V gene: TRBV21-1
J gene: TRBJ2-3
clone size: .
D gene: .

CDR3 protein: CASSVAPVNTGELFF
CDR3 DNA: TGTGCCAGCAGCGTAGCACCAGTGAACACCGGGGAGCTGTTTTTT
V gene: TRBV9
J gene: TRBJ2-2
clone size: .
D gene: .

CDR3 protein: CASGHLSSYNEQFF
CDR3 DNA: TGTGCCAGCGGTCACTTAAGCTCCTACAATGAGCAGTTCTTC
V gene: TRBV2
J gene: TRBJ2-1
clone size: .
D gene: .